A single sample is the source of the 10 T cell receptor beta chains below, sequenced in a study of beta chain features in type 1 diabetes (dated by TCRdb to the late 2010s). These receptors lack a known antigen. Findings and caveats that apply to the study as a whole: In all four CD4+ subsets, TCRB CDR3 length was moderately but significantly shorter in type 1 diabetes patients.

Library preparation used the immunoSEQ multiplex PCR assay. The entire amount of isolated RNA was reverse transcribed using the High Capacity cDNA Reverse Transcription Kit, so the sequenced TCRB transcripts were expressed ones. TCRdb holds this immuneACCESS table with in-frame rearrangements only. Some clones are missing; in checked studies, unresolved V genes explain under half, and the rest has no known cause. This sample has about 660,000 clones in its table, and over 11% of those were observed once. The ten largest clonotypes hold approximately 0.043% of the sample. The specimen was naive CD4+ T cells from blood. Interpreted using the paper, the cell subset or site label stands for: true naive CD4+ T cells. Receptor source: a man between 18 and 35 years old with type 1 diabetes.

The V call is TRBV7-2, the J call TRBJ2-3, with 8 bases lining up with TRBD2. The CDR3 consists of 16 residues. Unmatched junction bases numbered 12, after V lost 5 bases and J lost 5 bases. The germline CDR1 and CDR2 sequences are SGHTA and FQGNSA. This CDR3 is CASSVEWWSGRDTQYF. The CDR3 region has the DNA TGTGCCAGCAGCGTAGAATGGTGGAGCGGGAGAGATACGCAGTATTTT.

The chain recombines TRBV5-6 with TRBJ1-2; the match to TRBD1 covers 7 bases. The CDR3 has 14 residues. The junction had 7 bases not matched to a gene; V was cut back by 4 bases and J by 4 bases. Per germline, CDR1 SGHDT and CDR2 YYEEEE. This CDR3 reads CASSAKGQLYGYTF. The CDR3 DNA sequence: TGTGCCAGCAGCGCTAAGGGACAGCTCTATGGCTACACCTTC.

This clone was counted a few times. The chain recombines TRBV14 with TRBJ2-1; tentatively, D is TRBD1 (5 bases). Germline CDR1 and CDR2: SGHDN and FVKESK. Trimming stripped 6 bases from V and 5 bases from J, with 14 bases between. The CDR3 runs 14 residues. In DNA, the CDR3 is TGTGCCAGCAGAAAAGTGACAGCCGACAATGAGCAGTTCTTC. It encodes CASRKVTADNEQFF.

The chain combines TRBV9 with TRBJ2-1; 8 positions match TRBD2. Germline values: CDR1 SGDLS, CDR2 YYNGEE. The trim removed 4 bases at V and 8 bases at J, leaving 14 bases unmatched. The length of the CDR3 is 16 residues. The CDR3 region is CASSSGRSGRMDEQFF. The CDR3 nucleotides read TGTGCCAGCAGCTCAGGACGGAGCGGGAGAATGGATGAGCAGTTCTTC.

In this sample, this clone turned up a few times. V usage is TRBV14 and J usage is TRBJ1-1; 7 nucleotides match TRBD1. The CDR3 extends over 13 amino acids. V was pared by 3 bases and J by 5 bases, with 3 bases of the junction left unmatched. Germline CDR1 reads SGHDN; CDR2 reads FVKESK. The CDR3 here is CASSQMTGTEAFF. For the CDR3, the DNA is TGTGCCAGCAGCCAGATGACAGGGACTGAAGCTTTCTTT.

In its sample, this clone was seen a few times. The genes are TRBV7-2 and TRBJ2-6, with 14 nucleotides matching TRBD2. This CDR3 has 19 amino acids. The germline V gene encodes CDR1 SGHTA and CDR2 FQGNSA. The V gene end was trimmed by 5 bases and the J gene end by 0 bases; junction bases not matched to a gene: 6. The CDR3, as DNA: TGTGCCAGCAGCCCCAGACTAGCGGGAGGGCCCTCTGGGGCCAACGTCCTGACTTTC. Its translation: CASSPRLAGGPSGANVLTF.

The V gene is TRBV6-5, the J gene TRBJ1-5, with D uncertain. Germline V CDR1 and CDR2: MNHEY, SVGAGI. The germline V and J ends were trimmed by 6 bases and 0 bases, with 12 bases remaining between them. CDR3 length: 15 amino acids. The CDR3 nucleotides read TGTGCCAGCAGGGGTCCTGGGTATAGCAATCAGCCCCAGCATTTT. Encoded protein: CASRGPGYSNQPQHF.

This clone was seen only a few times. The chain recombines TRBV28 with TRBJ2-6; D gene uncertain. This CDR3 is built from 12 residues. CDR1 is MDHEN, CDR2 SYDVKM, per germline. V was pared by 7 bases and J by 6 bases, with 7 bases between. The CDR3 reads CASTRPANVLTF. The CDR3 coding sequence is TGTGCCAGCACCCGACCGGCCAACGTCCTGACTTTC.

This clone appeared a few times. J is TRBJ2-7 and V is TRBV9; D tentatively fits TRBD1 or TRBD2 (6 bases each). Trimming took 6 bases from V and 6 from J, leaving 16 bases between them. The CDR3 has 13 amino acids. Germline assignment: CDR1 SGDLS and CDR2 YYNGEE. CDR3: CASTRGGFGEQYF. The CDR3, as DNA: TGTGCCAGCACTCGAGGGGGGTTCGGCGAGCAGTACTTC.

There are a few counts of this clone. This chain links TRBV6-5 with TRBJ2-1; 12 bases line up with TRBD2. The trim removed 4 bases at V and 6 bases at J, leaving 4 bases unmatched. The CDR3 loop spans 15 amino acids. Germline values: CDR1 MNHEY, CDR2 SVGAGI. CDR3 amino acids: CASSSGLAGTNEQFF. The CDR3 DNA is TGTGCCAGCAGTTCAGGACTAGCGGGAACCAATGAGCAGTTCTTC.